The 32 T cell receptor beta chains presented below share a single source sample, sequenced in a study of cytomegalovirus exposure and HLA in healthy donors. The method was immunoSEQ multiplex PCR; TCRdb's version includes in-frame clones alone and lacks a portion of them. The sample shows about 160,000 clones, approximately 96% of them seen only once. Sequenced material: PBMCs. Receptors originate from a woman aged 18-29 years in good health and CMV-seronegative.

This chain connects TRBV2 to TRBJ1-2, with 9 bases identical to TRBD1. Germline trimming cut 9 bases from V and 2 bases from J; bases unmatched to any gene: 10. The CDR3 extends over 15 amino acids. CDR1 is SNHLY and CDR2 is FYNNEI in the germline V gene. The CDR3 protein is CAREDGQGLNYGYTF. The DNA of the CDR3 is TGTGCCAGAGAGGACGGACAGGGGTTAAACTATGGCTACACCTTC.

The CDR3 sequence is CASSLKLGQGTDTQYF. The CDR3, as DNA: TGTGCCAGCAGCTTAAAGTTAGGACAGGGAACAGATACGCAGTATTTT. The rearrangement uses TRBV7-3 and TRBJ2-3, with TRBD1 matching over 8 bases. The CDR3 contains 16 residues. Germline-derived CDR1 and CDR2 are SGHTA and FQGTGA. The junction had 6 bases not matched to a gene; V was cut back by 1 base and J by 3 bases.

The chain recombines TRBV6-1 with TRBJ1-5, with unresolved D. Germline loops: CDR1 MNHNS, CDR2 SASEGT. This CDR3 has 14 amino acids. Trimming pared 10 bases from V and 3 bases from J, leaving 16 bases between. The CDR3 loop reads CATEEEFFNQPQHF. For the CDR3, the DNA is TGTGCCACAGAAGAGGAGTTCTTCAATCAGCCCCAGCATTTT.

The J gene is TRBJ1-1, the V gene TRBV6-1, with D tentatively TRBD1 (6 bases). V lost 2 bases and J 2 bases, leaving 15 bases between the germline ends. Germline lookup yields CDR1 MNHNS and CDR2 SASEGT. The CDR3 loop spans 16 amino acids. The CDR3 spells CASSEYRVVENTEAFF. CDR3 sequence (DNA): TGTGCCAGCAGTGAATACAGGGTGGTGGAAAACACTGAAGCTTTCTTT.

The chain carries TRBV13 and TRBJ1-2; 9 bases line up with TRBD1. The CDR3 consists of 15 residues. The V gene's germline CDR1 is PRHDT and CDR2 FYEKMQ (reference sequence). The V and J ends lost 4 bases and 2 bases, in that order; junction bases with no gene match: 5. The CDR3 DNA reads as TGTGCCAGCAGCTCCGGGACAGGGCTCAACTATGGCTACACCTTC. Translation: CASSSGTGLNYGYTF.

The V and J genes are TRBV7-9 and TRBJ2-3, with TRBD1 matching over 7 bases. Germline CDR1 is SEHNR and CDR2 is FQNEAQ (reference sequence). The V and J ends lost 0 bases and 1 base, in that order; junction bases with no gene match: 7. This CDR3 spans 17 amino acids. The CDR3 DNA reads TGTGCCAGCAGCTTAGCGTTTCCTGGGACAGGCACAGATACGCAGTATTTT. Its translation is CASSLAFPGTGTDTQYF. Variable domain in full (rest from reference TRBV7-9 and TRBJ2-3): DTGVSQNPRHKITKRGQNVTFRCDPISEHNRLYWYRQTLGQGPEFLTYFQNEAQLEKSRLLSDRFSAERPKGSFSTLEIQRTEQGDSAMYLCASSLAFPGTGTDTQYFGPGTRLTVL.

The chain joins TRBV7-9 to TRBJ2-1, with TRBD2 matching 7 bases. The CDR3 extends over 15 amino acids. CDR1 and CDR2 (germline): SEHNR, FQNEAQ (reference sequence). J was trimmed by 4 bases and V by 0 bases; bases with no gene match: 3. The CDR3 spells CASSLALGGYNEQFF. CDR3 DNA: TGTGCCAGCAGCTTAGCGCTGGGGGGGTACAATGAGCAGTTCTTC.

This rearrangement joins TRBV5-5 to TRBJ1-1; weak D call: TRBD1 (5 bases). The V end lost 0 bases, the J end lost 1 base, and 10 bases lay between the germline ends. This CDR3 is built from 15 residues. From germline, CDR1 is SGHKS and CDR2 YYEKEE (reference sequence). The CDR3, as DNA: TGTGCCAGCAGCTTGGCAGGGCTTAGGAACACTGAAGCTTTCTTT. Its translation: CASSLAGLRNTEAFF.

V usage is TRBV7-2 and J usage is TRBJ1-2; D possibly corresponds to TRBD1 (5 bases). The CDR3 spans 17 residues. Germline CDR1 SGHTA, CDR2 FQGNSA. Trimming left V 0 bases short and J 0 bases short, with 14 bases between. This CDR3 is CASSLATRGDPNYGYTF. The CDR3 nucleotides are TGTGCCAGCAGCTTAGCGACTCGGGGGGACCCTAACTATGGCTACACCTTC.

V is TRBV6-1 and J is TRBJ1-2; perhaps TRBD1 as D (6 bases). CDR1 and CDR2 (germline): MNHNS, SASEGT. This CDR3 spans 16 amino acids. Between the trimmed V and J ends, which lost 4 bases and 8 bases, there was a span of 23 bases. CDR3 in amino acids: CASSGRAGEKRVGYTF. CDR3 nucleotide sequence: TGTGCCAGCAGTGGCCGGGCAGGGGAAAAACGGGTCGGCTACACCTTC.

This clone has a handful of counts. V usage is TRBV6-5 and J usage is TRBJ2-5; TRBD1 agrees at 10 bases. The CDR3 has 13 residues. Trimming removed 6 bases from V and 5 bases from J; junction bases left unmatched: 3. Germline V gene sequence: CDR1 MNHEY, CDR2 SVGAGI. The DNA of the CDR3 is TGTGCCAGCAGGACAGGGGGCAGGGAGACCCAGTACTTC. It translates to CASRTGGRETQYF.

CDR3 sequence: CAWRGGRGRYGYTF. Written as DNA, the CDR3 is TGTGCCTGGAGGGGTGGGAGGGGGAGGTATGGCTACACCTTC. This chain connects TRBV30 to TRBJ1-2; the D gene is possibly TRBD1 (6 bases). V dropped 3 bases and J dropped 5 bases, with 16 bases sitting between them. The CDR3 is 14 residues long. Germline V CDR1 and CDR2: GTSNPN, SVGIG (reference sequence).

The chain has TRBV19 and TRBJ1-5, with D possibly TRBD1 on 6 matching bases. From germline, CDR1 is LNHDA and CDR2 SQIVND (reference sequence). There are 16 residues in the CDR3. Trimming pared 6 bases from V and 0 bases from J, leaving 15 bases between. The CDR3 region is CASSPGRGTSNQPQHF. The CDR3 nucleotides are TGTGCCAGTAGCCCGGGGAGGGGGACTAGCAATCAGCCCCAGCATTTT.

The chain combines TRBV5-1 with TRBJ1-4, with 7 nucleotides matching TRBD1. The CDR3 has 16 amino acids. Unmatched junction bases numbered 6, after V lost 0 bases and J lost 4 bases. CDR1 SGHRS and CDR2 YFSETQ come from the germline V gene. In DNA, the CDR3 is TGCGCCAGCAGCTTGGACAGGGGAGTCCTTAATGAAAAACTGTTTTTT. Translating it yields CASSLDRGVLNEKLFF.

The chain recombines TRBV9 with TRBJ2-7, with a weak D call TRBD2 (6 bases). The V gene lost 0 bases and the J gene lost 7 bases, with 8 bases spanning the gap. Germline V gene lookup returns CDR1 SGDLS and CDR2 YYNGEE. The CDR3 spans 12 residues. CDR3: CASSVGRGEQYF. CDR3 coding DNA: TGTGCCAGCAGCGTAGGACGGGGGGAGCAGTACTTC.

This chain connects TRBV9 to TRBJ2-2; 7 bases align to TRBD1. Per the germline V gene, CDR1 is SGDLS and CDR2 is YYNGEE. The length of the CDR3 is 14 residues. J was trimmed by 1 base and V by 7 bases; bases with no gene match: 4. DNA of the CDR3: TGTGCCAGCGAGTCAGGGGGGAACACCGGGGAGCTGTTTTTT. Protein: CASESGGNTGELFF.

This chain connects TRBV29-1 to TRBJ1-1; unclear D gene. Trimming left V 3 bases short and J 14 bases short, with 10 bases between. The CDR3 is 9 residues long. Per the germline V gene, CDR1 is SQVTM and CDR2 is ANQGSEA. The CDR3 DNA sequence: TGCAGCGTTGAGGGAGGTACATTCTTT. Protein: CSVEGGTFF.

V is TRBV2 and J is TRBJ2-1; the match to TRBD2 covers 11 bases. The germline gives CDR1 SNHLY, CDR2 FYNNEI. V was clipped by 8 bases and J by 5 bases; unmatched bases: 5. The CDR3 spans 14 residues. This CDR3 reads CASAGTSGHNEQFF. In DNA, the CDR3 is TGTGCCAGCGCAGGGACTAGCGGACACAATGAGCAGTTCTTC.

J is TRBJ1-2 and V is TRBV7-8, with 9 bases identical to TRBD1. From germline, CDR1 is SGHVS and CDR2 FQNEAQ. The CDR3 covers 15 residues. J was trimmed by 7 bases and V by 5 bases; bases with no gene match: 11. The CDR3 protein is CASSNTGQGRGGYTF. As DNA, the CDR3 is TGTGCCAGCAGCAATACGGGACAGGGACGAGGTGGCTACACCTTC.

V gene TRBV4-1 combines with J gene TRBJ1-3; 7 bases agree with TRBD1. In germline, CDR1 is MGHRA, CDR2 YSYEKL. Trimming took 0 bases from V and 2 from J; bases not matched to a gene: 1. CDR3 size: 15 residues. The CDR3 region has the DNA TGCGCCAGCAGCCAAGACGACAGGGCTGGAAACACCATATATTTT. This translates into CASSQDDRAGNTIYF.

V and J are TRBV29-1 and TRBJ2-7; 11 bases fit TRBD2. The J segment lost 3 bases and the V segment lost 6 bases, leaving 7 bases of the junction unmatched. Germline V gene data show CDR1 as SQVTM and CDR2 as ANQGSEA. This CDR3 is 14 amino acids long. The CDR3 sequence is CSVTGLAGGYEQYF. DNA for the CDR3: TGCAGCGTCACGGGCCTAGCGGGGGGCTACGAGCAGTACTTC.

V gene TRBV9 combines with J gene TRBJ2-6; D gene ambiguous. Germline loops: CDR1 SGDLS, CDR2 YYNGEE. Trimming took off 1 base at V and 0 bases at J, with 2 bases between the two ends. CDR3 length: 14 residues. The CDR3 protein is CASSVYSGANVLTF. As DNA, the CDR3 is TGTGCCAGCAGCGTATACTCTGGGGCCAACGTCCTGACTTTC.

The rearrangement uses TRBV19 and TRBJ2-7; no clear D gene. Trimming stripped 0 bases from V and 3 bases from J, with 9 bases between. The CDR3 loop spans 14 amino acids. Germline V gene data show CDR1 as LNHDA and CDR2 as SQIVND (reference sequence). The CDR3, as DNA: TGTGCCAGTAGTATAGAACACAGACGCTACGAGCAGTACTTC. This sequence encodes CASSIEHRRYEQYF.

The chain joins TRBV21-1 to TRBJ1-6; TRBD1 is the table's D call, not checked against the DNA. TRBV21-1 is deemed a pseudogene. This CDR3 spans 19 amino acids. The CDR3 region is CASSKKDQGEVVNCSPLHF. The CDR3 bases are TGTGCCAGCAGCAAAAAAGACCAGGGGGAGGTTGTTAATTGTTCACCCCTCCACTTT.

The J gene is TRBJ2-1, the V gene TRBV5-4, with 16 bases matching TRBD2. Germline CDR1 is SGHNT and CDR2 is YYREEE (reference sequence). This CDR3 has 16 residues. Germline trimming cut 4 bases from V and 9 bases from J; bases unmatched to any gene: 7. CDR3 region: CASSGGLAGGHGEQFF. In DNA, the CDR3 is TGTGCCAGCAGCGGGGGACTAGCGGGGGGGCATGGTGAGCAGTTCTTC.

The chain carries TRBV9 and TRBJ2-2; a possible D gene is TRBD1 (5 bases). Trimming shortened V by 0 bases and J by 8 bases, and 11 bases separated the two germline ends. The CDR3 extends over 14 amino acids. Germline loops: CDR1 SGDLS, CDR2 YYNGEE. CDR3 loop: CASSVGPKGGELFF. DNA for the CDR3: TGTGCCAGCAGCGTAGGCCCTAAGGGGGGGGAGCTGTTTTTT.

The rearrangement uses TRBV2 and TRBJ2-5, with TRBD2 identical over 7 bases. Per germline, CDR1 SNHLY and CDR2 FYNNEI. The CDR3 covers 13 residues. V gave up 8 bases and J gave up 5 bases; unmatched junction bases: 8. The CDR3 DNA follows: TGTGCCAGCCAAGCGGGGACGTTCGAGACCCAGTACTTC. This encodes CASQAGTFETQYF.

A single count supports this clone. The V gene is TRBV7-3, the J gene TRBJ2-2, with 7 bases matching TRBD1. The J segment lost 4 bases and the V segment lost 5 bases, leaving 7 bases of the junction unmatched. The CDR3 totals 15 residues. CDR1 and CDR2 from the germline V gene are SGHTA and FQGTGA. As DNA, the CDR3 is TGTGCCAGCAGCACGTCAGGGGGTGGCACCGGGGAGCTGTTTTTT. Its protein is CASSTSGGGTGELFF.

The rearrangement uses TRBV5-4 and TRBJ2-1, with D possibly being TRBD2 (5 bases). This CDR3 spans 14 amino acids. Germline V gene lookup returns CDR1 SGHNT and CDR2 YYREEE (reference sequence). Trimming took off 4 bases at V and 11 bases at J, with 19 bases between the two ends. The CDR3 region has the DNA TGTGCCAGCAGCACGGAGGCAGCTAAGAGAAAGCAGTTCTTC. This translates into CASSTEAAKRKQFF.

This chain uses TRBV5-5 with TRBJ2-3; TRBD2 aligns across 12 bases. Trimming took 4 bases from V and 6 from J; bases not matched to a gene: 6. This CDR3 region has 15 residues. Germline CDR1 SGHKS, CDR2 YYEKEE (reference sequence). The CDR3 loop is CASSQMTSGGDTQYF. The CDR3, as DNA: TGTGCCAGCAGCCAAATGACTAGCGGGGGTGATACGCAGTATTTT.

The V call is TRBV6-1, the J call TRBJ2-7, with D possibly TRBD2 on 6 matching bases. CDR3 length equals 12 residues. The V gene's germline CDR1 is MNHNS and CDR2 SASEGT. The ends were cut back, 8 bases at V and 2 bases at J, with 10 bases in the middle. CDR3 coding DNA: TGTGCCAGCGGCGGGGTTGCCTACGAGCAGTACTTC. Protein sequence: CASGGVAYEQYF.

V gene TRBV7-9 combines with J gene TRBJ2-7; tentative D call: TRBD1 (6 bases). The length of the CDR3 is 13 residues. V was clipped by 5 bases and J by 2 bases, with 10 bases between them. The germline gives CDR1 SEHNR, CDR2 FQNEAQ (reference sequence). CDR3: CASSQQGTYEQYF. DNA for the CDR3: TGTGCCAGCAGCCAACAGGGCACCTACGAGCAGTACTTC.